These 12 T cell receptor beta chains came from one sample sequenced in a study of prognosis after radiotherapy for stage I lung cancer. Two-round multiplex PCR amplified TCR beta CDR3 from genomic DNA. Gene-specific primers for each TRBV and TRBJ gene drove first-round PCR. TCRdb passed the multiplex PCR reads through MiXCR, listing each CDR3 protein once. Among fewer than 30,000 distinct CDR3 sequences listed, about 30% were seen once. The sequenced sample was PBMCs, obtained before or after stereotactic body radiation therapy (not recorded which). Source of these receptors: a donor at least 50 years old with non-small cell lung cancer.

In this sample, this clonotype turned up many times. A much larger clone lies a single base off, so this may be a read error. The genes are TRBV7-8 and TRBJ2-2; 8 nucleotides agree with TRBD1. The CDR3 is 14 amino acids. V dropped 6 bases and J dropped 4; count of bases not matched to a gene: 4. CDR1 and CDR2 (germline): SGHVS, FQNEAQ. The CDR3 is CASRGTGSTGELFF. The CDR3 nucleotides are TGTGCCAGCAGGGGGACAGGAAGCACCGGGGAGCTGTTTTTT.

Ten or more counts support this clonotype. The V and J genes are TRBV20-1 and TRBJ2-3; D remains unclear. This CDR3 region has 16 residues. V was trimmed by 2 bases and J by 0 bases, leaving 15 bases between them. Germline loops: CDR1 DFQATT, CDR2 SNEGSKA (reference sequence). The CDR3 reads CSARLRLTLSTDTQYF. The CDR3 coding sequence is TGCAGTGCTAGATTGCGCCTTACCCTTAGCACAGATACGCAGTATTTT.

This clonotype was detected many times. The chain carries TRBV6-1 and TRBJ2-1; D is perhaps TRBD2 (5 bases). The germline V gene encodes CDR1 MNHNS and CDR2 SASEGT. Trimming took 2 bases from V and 10 from J, leaving 6 bases between them. The CDR3 is 11 amino acids. CDR3 loop: CASSETREQFF. CDR3 DNA sequence: TGTGCCAGCAGTGAAACTAGGGAGCAGTTCTTC.

This clonotype was counted ten times or more. V is TRBV9 and J is TRBJ2-7; no clear D. The CDR3 spans 14 residues. V shed 0 bases and J shed 0 bases, with 7 bases lying between them. CDR1 SGDLS and CDR2 YYNGEE come from the germline V gene. The CDR3 protein is CASSVDHSSYEQYF. The CDR3 DNA reads as TGTGCCAGCAGCGTAGATCACAGCTCCTACGAGCAGTACTTC.

The sample holds many counts of this clonotype. This chain links TRBV19 with TRBJ2-5; 8 bases are a match to TRBD2. The ends lost 9 bases at V and 3 bases at J; junction bases unmatched: 9. This CDR3 is built from 14 residues. The germline gives CDR1 LNHDA, CDR2 SQIVND (reference sequence). The CDR3 DNA is TGTGCCAGCGACGATGGCGGGAGGAAAGAGACCCAGTACTTC. This gives the protein CASDDGGRKETQYF. Combining the CDR3 with reference TRBV19 and TRBJ2-5 gives the whole variable domain DGGITQSPKYLFRKEGQNVTLSCEQNLNHDAMYWYRQDPGQGLRLIYYSQIVNDFQKGDIAEGYSVSREKKESFPLTVTSAQKNPTAFYLCASDDGGRKETQYFGPGTRLLVL.

A remark on this clonotype: This may come from a read error, since a much larger clone is one base off. V usage is TRBV29-1 and J usage is TRBJ2-3, with D perhaps matching TRBD1 or TRBD2 (5 bases each). Deletions cut 0 bases from V and 2 bases from J, with 12 bases between. The CDR3 sequence is 15 residues long. The germline V gene has CDR1 SQVTM and CDR2 ANQGSEA. CDR3 region: CSVEDFGGPTDTQYF. As DNA, the CDR3 is TGCAGCGTTGAAGATTTTGGGGGTCCCACAGATACGCAGTATTTT.

The table lists this clonotype with many counts. This chain connects TRBV20-1 to TRBJ2-3, with D hard to call. This CDR3 region has 12 residues. Trimming took off 4 bases at V and 0 bases at J, with 5 bases between the two ends. Germline V CDR1 and CDR2: DFQATT, SNEGSKA (reference sequence). The CDR3 loop reads CSATYSTDTQYF. The CDR3 coding sequence is TGCAGTGCTACTTATAGCACAGATACGCAGTATTTT.

In this sample, this clonotype turned up many times. The chain links TRBV6-2 or TRBV6-3 to TRBJ2-7, with TRBD1 matching over 9 bases. CDR1 MNHEY and CDR2 SVGEGT come from the germline V gene. This CDR3 region has 13 residues. Losses at the gene ends were 7 bases for V and 6 bases for J; bases not matched to a gene: 7. The CDR3 sequence is CASTRQGGSEQYF. The CDR3 DNA reads as TGTGCCAGCACCAGACAGGGGGGTAGCGAGCAGTACTTC.

This clonotype appeared many times. The chain combines TRBV7-3 with TRBJ2-2, with TRBD2 matching 11 bases. V was clipped by 3 bases and J by 5 bases; unmatched bases: 8. The germline V gene encodes CDR1 SGHTA and CDR2 FQGTGA. The CDR3 consists of 17 residues. CDR3: CASSFVAGGRGTGELFF. DNA for the CDR3: TGTGCCAGCAGCTTCGTAGCGGGAGGGCGCGGGACCGGGGAGCTGTTTTTT.

As for this clonotype: Because it lacks the conserved phenylalanine or tryptophan at the end, this CDR3 is likely a read error. CDR3: CASSLAPSHPEGEQFL. Written as DNA, the CDR3 is TGTGCCAGCAGTTTGGCTCCATCCCATCCGGAGGGTGAGCAGTTCCTC. This sequence joins TRBV28 and TRBJ2-1, with TRBD2 as a possible D gene (6 bases). CDR1 is MDHEN, CDR2 SYDVKM, per germline. The CDR3 covers 16 residues. V dropped 3 bases and J dropped 9 bases, with 21 bases sitting between them.

Many counts were recorded for this clonotype. The chain links TRBV6-5 to TRBJ2-7; no definite D call. The ends were cut back, 4 bases at V and 3 bases at J, with 10 bases in the middle. The CDR3 covers 13 residues. The germline gives CDR1 MNHEY, CDR2 SVGAGI. The CDR3 here is CASSFTDLYEQYF. The CDR3 region has the DNA TGTGCCAGCAGTTTTACAGACCTCTACGAGCAGTACTTC.

Many counts were recorded for this clonotype. The V call is TRBV7-9, the J call TRBJ1-4, with TRBD1 matching 8 bases. The CDR3 totals 14 residues. With 4 bases clipped from V and 2 bases from J, the junction kept 0 bases outside the gene matches. Germline CDR1 SEHNR, CDR2 FQNEAQ (reference sequence). CDR3 nucleotide sequence: TGTGCCAGCAGCTGGACAGGGACTAATGAAAAACTGTTTTTT. Translating it yields CASSWTGTNEKLFF.